Detailed here is one T cell receptor beta chain. What it binds is not known. This record comes from a study of T cell clusters in autoimmune cytopenias. Whole-study findings and limits: Comparing secondary cytopenia with chronic lymphocytic leukemia showed no cluster-lack signature, apparently masked by lymphoma repertoire. Exclusive TRB clusters were about 2.9-fold more numerous in healthy donors than in active autoimmune hepatitis.

Per the germline V gene, CDR1 is SGHDN and CDR2 is FVKESK. The length of the CDR3 is 13 residues. TRB was amplified by touch-down multiplex PCR, primer pools A and B combined. TCRdb re-called the multiplex PCR reads and shows each CDR3 protein once, DNA omitted. Its table records some 12,000 distinct CDR3 sequences. Some 34,000 genome equivalents of blood DNA were amplified for TRB. The same specimen was also included in a second study, on T cell repertoires in aging, cancer and after chemotherapy. As that study records: Median generation probability rose over the chemotherapy interval in each cancer cohort, suggesting rebound thymic output.

The V call is TRBV14, the J call TRBJ2-3; no DNA is available, so the TRBD1 call from TCRdb remains unchecked. The sequencing sample was made of peripheral blood. The receptor was derived from a human donor in good health. This CDR3 reads CASSQGGTDTQYF.